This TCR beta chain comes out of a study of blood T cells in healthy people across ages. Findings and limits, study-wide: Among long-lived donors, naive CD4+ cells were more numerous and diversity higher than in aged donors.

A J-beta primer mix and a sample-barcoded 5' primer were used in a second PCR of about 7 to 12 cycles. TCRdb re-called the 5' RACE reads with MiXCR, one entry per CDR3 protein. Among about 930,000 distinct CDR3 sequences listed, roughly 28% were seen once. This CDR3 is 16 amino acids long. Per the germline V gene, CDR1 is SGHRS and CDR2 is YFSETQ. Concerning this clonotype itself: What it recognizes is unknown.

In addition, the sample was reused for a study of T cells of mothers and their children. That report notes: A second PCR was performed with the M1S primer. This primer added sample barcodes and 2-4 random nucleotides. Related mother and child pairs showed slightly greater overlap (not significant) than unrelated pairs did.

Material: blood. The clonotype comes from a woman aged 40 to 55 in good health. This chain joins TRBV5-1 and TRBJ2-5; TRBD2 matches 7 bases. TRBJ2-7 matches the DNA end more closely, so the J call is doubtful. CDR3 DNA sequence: TGCGCCAGCAGCCTCGGGGGGAGTCCGAACCCTTACGAGCAGTACTTC. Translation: CASSLGGSPNPYEQYF.